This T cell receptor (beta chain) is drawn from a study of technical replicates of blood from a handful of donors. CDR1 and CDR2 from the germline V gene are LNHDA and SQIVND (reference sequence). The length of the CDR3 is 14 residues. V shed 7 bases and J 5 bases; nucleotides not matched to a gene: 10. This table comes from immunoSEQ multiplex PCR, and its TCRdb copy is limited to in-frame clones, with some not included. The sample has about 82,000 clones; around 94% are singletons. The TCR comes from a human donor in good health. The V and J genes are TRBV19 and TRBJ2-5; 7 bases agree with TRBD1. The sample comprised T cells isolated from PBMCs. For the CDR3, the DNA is TGTGCCAGTACCAAGACAGGGATTCCGGAGACCCAGTACTTC. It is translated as CASTKTGIPETQYF.